This passage covers 9 T cell receptor beta chains from one sample sequenced in a study of radiotherapy plus CTLA-4 blockade in lung cancer. Some clones are missing from TCRdb's copy, which holds only in-frame ones; the method was immunoSEQ multiplex PCR. The sample carries over 60,000 clones, roughly 84% recorded once. The input for sequencing was peripheral blood, taken from a patient treated with radiotherapy plus ipilimumab. These TCRs come from a human donor with non-small cell lung cancer that progressed on radiotherapy plus ipilimumab.

The chain has TRBV19 and TRBJ2-7; 11 bases fit TRBD1. Unmatched junction bases numbered 4, after V lost 5 bases and J lost 4 bases. CDR3 size: 14 residues. Germline assignment: CDR1 LNHDA and CDR2 SQIVND (reference sequence). CDR3 nucleotide sequence: TGTGCCAGTAGTGTGGACAGGGGGCTTTACGAGCAGTACTTC. Translation gives CASSVDRGLYEQYF.

The rearrangement links TRBV5-6 to TRBJ2-3, with 9 bases that match TRBD2. CDR1 and CDR2 (germline): SGHDT, YYEEEE. CDR3 length: 15 amino acids. V lost 3 bases and J lost 1; bases outside the gene matches: 3. The CDR3 loop is CASSSEREGTDTQYF. As DNA, the CDR3 is TGTGCCAGCAGCTCAGAGCGGGAGGGCACAGATACGCAGTATTTT.

The J gene is TRBJ1-2, the V gene TRBV6-1; D gene unclear. V dropped 2 bases and J dropped 3 bases, with 10 bases sitting between them. Looked up from germline, CDR1 is MNHNS and CDR2 is SASEGT. The CDR3 totals 14 residues. The DNA for the CDR3 is TGTGCCAGCAGTGAATTTACAGAAGACTATGGCTACACCTTC. It yields the protein CASSEFTEDYGYTF.

In this sample, this clone turned up once. The chain has TRBV2 and TRBJ1-5; tentative D call: TRBD1 (6 bases). Trimming shortened V by 4 bases and J by 5 bases, and 9 bases separated the two germline ends. The CDR3 runs 13 residues. Per the germline V gene, CDR1 is SNHLY and CDR2 is FYNNEI. The CDR3 protein is CASSGQGYQPQHF. Written as DNA, the CDR3 is TGTGCCAGCAGTGGGCAGGGGTATCAGCCCCAGCATTTT.

The chain uses TRBV28 and TRBJ1-4, with TRBD1 as a possible D gene (5 bases). Trimming pared 6 bases from V and 10 bases from J, leaving 12 bases between. Germline V CDR1 and CDR2: MDHEN, SYDVKM. The CDR3 consists of 12 residues. The CDR3 loop is CASRPGGGKLFF. CDR3 nucleotides: TGTGCCAGCAGACCCGGGGGGGGAAAACTGTTTTTT.

The gene calls are TRBV5-6 and TRBJ1-1; D unresolved. V was cut by 0 bases and J by 11 bases, with 11 bases left in between. CDR1 and CDR2 (germline): SGHDT, YYEEEE. This CDR3 has 12 amino acids. CDR3 residues: CASSLAAGSAFF. The DNA of the CDR3 is TGTGCCAGCAGCTTGGCGGCTGGATCGGCTTTCTTT.

The V call is TRBV9, the J call TRBJ2-7; 8 nucleotides agree with TRBD1. The CDR3 has 13 residues. Germline lookup yields CDR1 SGDLS and CDR2 YYNGEE. Losses at the gene ends were 0 bases for V and 6 bases for J; bases not matched to a gene: 2. This chain's CDR3 is CASSVETGGEQYF. CDR3 nucleotides: TGTGCCAGCAGCGTAGAAACAGGGGGCGAGCAGTACTTC.

V and J are TRBV30 and TRBJ2-2; 11 bases are a match to TRBD2. The CDR3 loop spans 16 amino acids. Trimming removed 0 bases from V and 6 bases from J; junction bases left unmatched: 6. The germline CDR1 and CDR2 sequences are GTSNPN and SVGIG (reference sequence). The DNA of the CDR3 is TGTGCCTGGAGTGTACTCCTAGCGGGAGGTCCCGGGGAGCTGTTTTTT. Translating gives CAWSVLLAGGPGELFF.

The rearrangement uses TRBV6-1 and TRBJ1-1, with a possible D match to TRBD1 (6 bases). V shed 6 bases and J shed 0 bases, with 11 bases lying between them. The CDR3 extends over 14 amino acids. Germline V gene data show CDR1 as MNHNS and CDR2 as SASEGT. The CDR3 is CASRRDTMNTEAFF. The CDR3, as DNA: TGTGCCAGCAGGAGGGACACAATGAACACTGAAGCTTTCTTT.